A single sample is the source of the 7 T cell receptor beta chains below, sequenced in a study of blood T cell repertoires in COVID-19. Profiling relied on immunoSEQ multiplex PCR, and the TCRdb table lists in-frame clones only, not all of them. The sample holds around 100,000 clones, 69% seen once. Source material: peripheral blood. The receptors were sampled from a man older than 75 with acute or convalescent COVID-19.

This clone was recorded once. Here the CDR3 DNA reads TGTGCCAGTAGTAGGGCGTTGACGGGGGGCGTTGAGCAGTTCTTC. Its protein product is CASSRALTGGVEQFF. The chain carries TRBV19 and TRBJ2-1; D is perhaps TRBD2 (7 bases). The germline V and J ends were trimmed by 4 bases and 9 bases, with 19 bases remaining between them. In germline, CDR1 is LNHDA, CDR2 SQIVND (reference sequence). CDR3 length: 15 amino acids.

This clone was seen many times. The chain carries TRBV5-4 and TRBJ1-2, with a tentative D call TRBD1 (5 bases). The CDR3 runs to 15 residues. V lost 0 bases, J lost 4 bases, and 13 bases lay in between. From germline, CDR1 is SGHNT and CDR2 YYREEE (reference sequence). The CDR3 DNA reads TGTGCCAGCAGCTTGGTTGGCAGGGTGTCCTATGGCTACACCTTC. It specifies CASSLVGRVSYGYTF.

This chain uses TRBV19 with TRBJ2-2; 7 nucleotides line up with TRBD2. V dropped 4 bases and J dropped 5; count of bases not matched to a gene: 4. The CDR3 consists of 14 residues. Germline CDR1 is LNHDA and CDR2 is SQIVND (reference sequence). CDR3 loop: CASSTISGTGELFF. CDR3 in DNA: TGTGCCAGTAGTACCATTAGCGGGACCGGGGAGCTGTTTTTT.

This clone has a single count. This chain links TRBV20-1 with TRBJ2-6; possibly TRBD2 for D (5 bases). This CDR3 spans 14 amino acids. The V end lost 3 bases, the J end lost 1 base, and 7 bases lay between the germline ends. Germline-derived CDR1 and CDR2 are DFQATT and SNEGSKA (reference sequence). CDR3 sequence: CSASTGSGANVLTF. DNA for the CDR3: TGCAGTGCTAGTACGGGGTCTGGGGCCAACGTCCTGACTTTC.

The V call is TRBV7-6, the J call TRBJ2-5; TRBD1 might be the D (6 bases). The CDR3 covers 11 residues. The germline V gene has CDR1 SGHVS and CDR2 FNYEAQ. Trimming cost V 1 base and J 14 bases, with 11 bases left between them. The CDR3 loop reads CASSLGTAIYF. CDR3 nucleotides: TGTGCCAGCAGCTTAGGGACAGCGATTTACTTC.

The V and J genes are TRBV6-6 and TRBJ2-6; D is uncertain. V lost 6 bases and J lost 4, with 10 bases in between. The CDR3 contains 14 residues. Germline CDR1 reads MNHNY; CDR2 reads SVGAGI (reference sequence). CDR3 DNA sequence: TGTGCCAGCAGGCTAGACGCCGGGGCCAACGTCCTGACTTTC. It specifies CASRLDAGANVLTF.

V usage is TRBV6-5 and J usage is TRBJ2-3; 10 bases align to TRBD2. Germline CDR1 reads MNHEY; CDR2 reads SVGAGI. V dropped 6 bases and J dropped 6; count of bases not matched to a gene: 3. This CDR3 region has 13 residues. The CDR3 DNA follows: TGTGCCAGCAGCCTAGCGGGAGTGGATACGCAGTATTTT. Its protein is CASSLAGVDTQYF.